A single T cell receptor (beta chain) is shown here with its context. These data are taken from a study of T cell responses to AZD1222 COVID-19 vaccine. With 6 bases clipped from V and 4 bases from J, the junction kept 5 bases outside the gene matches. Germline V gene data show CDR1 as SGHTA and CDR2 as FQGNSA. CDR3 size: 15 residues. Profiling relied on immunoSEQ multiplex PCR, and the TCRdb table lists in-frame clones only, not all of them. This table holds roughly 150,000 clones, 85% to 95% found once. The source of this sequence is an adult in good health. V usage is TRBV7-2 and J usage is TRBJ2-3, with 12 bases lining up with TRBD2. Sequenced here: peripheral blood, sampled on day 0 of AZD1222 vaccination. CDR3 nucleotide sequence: TGTGCCAGCAGGAGGACTAGCGGGGCGTCAGATACGCAGTATTTT. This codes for CASRRTSGASDTQYF.